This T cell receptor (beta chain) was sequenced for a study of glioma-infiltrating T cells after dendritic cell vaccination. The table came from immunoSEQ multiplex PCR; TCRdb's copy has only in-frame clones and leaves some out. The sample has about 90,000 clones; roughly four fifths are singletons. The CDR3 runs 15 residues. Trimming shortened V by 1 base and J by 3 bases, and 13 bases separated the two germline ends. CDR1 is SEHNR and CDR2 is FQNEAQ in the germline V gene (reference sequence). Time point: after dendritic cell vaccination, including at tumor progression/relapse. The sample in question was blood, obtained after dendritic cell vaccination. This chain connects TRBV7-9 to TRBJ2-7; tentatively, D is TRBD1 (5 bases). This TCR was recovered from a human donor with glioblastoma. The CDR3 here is CASSLDGTGFYEQYF. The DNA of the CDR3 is TGTGCCAGCAGCTTAGATGGAACAGGCTTCTACGAGCAGTACTTC.